This TCR beta chain originates from a study of Ad26.COV2.S vaccination and SARS-CoV-2 variants. Treatment meaning: around 19 received Ad26.COV2.S at low or high dose, single or two shots; roughly 5 received placebo; per-sample allocation not given. Sampling took place 63 days after the first vaccine or placebo injection. Within Boston, the person who donated was an adult of 18-55 years. Vaccine was an Ad26 vector expressing Wuhan-strain SARS-CoV-2 spike. Some clones are missing from TCRdb's copy, which holds only in-frame ones; the method was immunoSEQ multiplex PCR. The table has about 350,000 clones, roughly 81% seen once. The CDR3 has 17 amino acids. Germline CDR1 is SGHRS and CDR2 is YFSETQ. Trimming pared 4 bases from V and 1 base from J, leaving 17 bases between.

This specimen was peripheral blood, taken in a trial of Ad26.COV2.S vaccine versus placebo. This clonotype was obtained from a person between 18 and 65 years old who received the Ad26.COV2.S COVID-19 vaccine or a placebo. The chain recombines TRBV5-1 with TRBJ1-4, with D hard to call. In DNA form, the CDR3 reads TGCGCCAGCAGCCCAACCGGCACCAGAGTAACTAATGAAAAACTGTTTTTT. Translating it yields CASSPTGTRVTNEKLFF.